This TCR beta chain is from a study of T cell responses to AZD1222 COVID-19 vaccine. Whole-study results and caveats: CD4 TCRs associated with vaccination spanned spike, dominating at 160-218 and 743-854. White British donors predominated, females outnumbered males, and clonal diversity was possibly underestimated.

Assay used: immunoSEQ multiplex PCR; TCRdb lists only in-frame clones, some missing. The sample lists about 200,000 clones; roughly 94% were seen once. To note about this clone: Its antigen is not identified.

This CDR3 region has 13 residues. Trimming took off 2 bases at V and 0 bases at J, with 7 bases between the two ends. Germline-derived CDR1 and CDR2 are GTSNPN and SVGIG (reference sequence). The TCR comes from an adult who received the MenACWY meningococcal vaccine as a control. The chain carries TRBV30 and TRBJ1-1, with D tentatively TRBD1 (5 bases). The input for sequencing was peripheral blood, taken 28 days after the second dose of the MenACWY control vaccine. Here the CDR3 DNA reads TGTGCCTGGAGTCAGGGAGTGAACACTGAAGCTTTCTTT. It is translated as CAWSQGVNTEAFF.